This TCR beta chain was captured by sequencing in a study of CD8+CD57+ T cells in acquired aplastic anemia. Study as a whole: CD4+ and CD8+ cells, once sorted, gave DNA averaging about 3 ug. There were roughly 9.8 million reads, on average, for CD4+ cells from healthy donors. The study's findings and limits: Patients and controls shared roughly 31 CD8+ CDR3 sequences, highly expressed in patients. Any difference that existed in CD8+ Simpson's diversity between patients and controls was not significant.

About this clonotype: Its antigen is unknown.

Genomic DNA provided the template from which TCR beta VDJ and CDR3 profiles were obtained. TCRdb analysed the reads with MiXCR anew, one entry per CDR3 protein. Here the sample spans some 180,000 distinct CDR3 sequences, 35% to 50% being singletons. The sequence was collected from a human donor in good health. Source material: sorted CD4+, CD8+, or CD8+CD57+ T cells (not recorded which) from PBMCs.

The CDR3 loop reads CSARDYEQYF. The CDR3 bases are TGCAGTGCTAGGGACTACGAGCAGTACTTC. The V gene is TRBV20-1, the J gene TRBJ2-7; D not certain. CDR1 is DFQATT and CDR2 is SNEGSKA in the germline V gene (reference sequence). The V gene lost 3 bases and the J gene lost 3 bases, with 3 bases spanning the gap. The CDR3 has 10 amino acids.